The present entry profiles one TCR beta chain with its context. This CDR3 has 15 amino acids. Losses at the gene ends were 8 bases for V and 3 bases for J; bases not matched to a gene: 9. In germline, CDR1 is LGHNT, CDR2 FRNRAP. This sample was taken from a study of blood T cell repertoires in COVID-19. Study details: Samples representing acute and convalescent COVID-19 were sourced from the United States, Italy and Spain.

Per the study methods: Amplification with reference gene primers provided the estimates of nucleated cell counts. Assay used: immunoSEQ multiplex PCR; TCRdb lists only in-frame clones, some missing. Clonal size and the V and J genes are those of that table, whereas D and trimming came from the DNA. The table records 90,000 to 120,000 clones, approximately 91% of them present only once. The receptor comes from a woman in her fifties or sixties with acute or convalescent COVID-19. V gene TRBV12-5 combines with J gene TRBJ2-1, with 8 bases lining up with TRBD2. Sequenced material: peripheral blood. This chain's CDR3 is CASIGAGVIYNEQFF. The DNA for the CDR3 is TGTGCTAGTATAGGAGCGGGAGTGATCTACAATGAGCAGTTCTTC.